The clone carrying this T cell receptor (beta chain) was detected only once. Each patient experienced a relapse that followed autologous stem cell transplantation, and brentuximab vedotin exposure varied. Progressive disease, partial response or complete response was each patient's best response. This entry belongs to a study of PD-1 blockade in classical Hodgkin lymphoma. About the study: Patients were treated with nivolumab at 3 mg/kg, and this was given intravenously every 2 weeks.

V lost 5 bases and J 1 base, leaving 9 bases between the germline ends. Germline loops: CDR1 SGHNT, CDR2 YENEEA. The CDR3 is 13 amino acids. The method was immunoSEQ multiplex PCR; TCRdb's version includes in-frame clones alone and lacks a portion of them. The sample lists about 21,000 clones, around 69% seen once, with about 24% in the top ten. The sample in question was peripheral blood mononuclear cells (PBMCs), obtained before the second cycle of nivolumab. The receptor comes from a human donor with classical Hodgkin lymphoma. This chain joins TRBV11-3 and TRBJ2-7; tentatively, D is TRBD1 (6 bases). Here the CDR3 DNA reads TGTGCCAGCAGCCCCGGGACATCCTACGAGCAGTACTTC. It encodes CASSPGTSYEQYF.